This T cell receptor beta chain originates from a study of beta chain features in type 1 diabetes. Across the study: In age, gender and cell yields, patients were similar to healthy donors. Examination of sorted cells across all samples involved about 100,000,000 cells. Study results and caveats: Reduced insertions and increased deletions marked VDJ junctions in type 1 diabetes patients. Patients with Type 1 diabetes showed moderately but significantly shorter TCRB CDR3s in all four CD4+ subsets.

Researchers reported sorting CD4+ naive, central memory, regulatory and stem cell-like memory cells via CD45RO/CCR7/CD25/CD127/CD95/CD27. CDR1 and CDR2 from the germline V gene are SGDLS and YYNGEE. CDR3 size: 15 residues. For this clone: Its target is unknown. A much larger clone is a single base away; this may be a read error.

As every portion of the isolated RNA was reverse transcribed, the sequencing read expressed TCRB transcripts. Method: immunoSEQ multiplex PCR; TCRdb's copy keeps in-frame clones and lacks some. The sample lists around 140,000 clones; roughly an eighth were seen once. The specimen sequenced was central memory CD4+ T cells from blood. The chain combines TRBV9 with TRBJ1-4; 7 bases line up with TRBD1. The sequence came from a man aged 18 to 29 with type 1 diabetes. For the CDR3, the DNA is TGTTCCAGCAGCGTTTTAGGGGGCGAGGGTGAAAAACTGTTTTTT. Translation gives CSSSVLGGEGEKLFF.